This section outlines one T cell receptor beta chain sequence together with its context. The junction differs from germline at one of its ends, possibly a read error. The sample belongs to a study of cytomegalovirus exposure and HLA in healthy donors. PCR involved 60 Vbeta and 13 Jbeta primers. Assay: immunoSEQ multiplex PCR; the TCRdb copy retains only in-frame clones and omits some. The profile covers roughly 150,000 clones, with 66% appearing a single time and 1.5% to 2% taken by the ten largest. The source of this sequence is a human donor in good health. The sample comprised PBMCs.

CDR3 residues: CASSLEADYERYF. CDR3 DNA sequence: TGTGCCAGCAGCTTAGAGGCAGACTACGAGCGGTACTTC. The chain links TRBV13 to TRBJ2-7, with a tentative D call TRBD2 (5 bases). The CDR3 loop spans 13 amino acids. From germline, CDR1 is PRHDT and CDR2 FYEKMQ (reference sequence).